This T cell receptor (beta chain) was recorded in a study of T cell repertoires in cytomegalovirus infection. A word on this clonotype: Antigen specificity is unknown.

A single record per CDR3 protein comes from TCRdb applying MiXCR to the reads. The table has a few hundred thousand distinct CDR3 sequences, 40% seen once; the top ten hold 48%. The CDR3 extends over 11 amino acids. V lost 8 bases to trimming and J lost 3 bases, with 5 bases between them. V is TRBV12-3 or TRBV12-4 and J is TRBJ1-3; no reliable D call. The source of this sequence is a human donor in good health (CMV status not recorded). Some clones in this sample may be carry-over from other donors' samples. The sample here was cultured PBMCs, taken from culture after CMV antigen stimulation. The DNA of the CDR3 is TGTGCCAGCTTTGATGGAAACACCATATATTTT. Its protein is CASFDGNTIYF.